Included here is one T cell receptor beta chain sequence, with context. The V gene's germline CDR1 is SEHNR and CDR2 FQNEAQ (reference sequence). V was pared by 3 bases and J by 4 bases, with 9 bases of the junction left unmatched. This CDR3 comprises 17 residues. These data belong to a study of blood T cell repertoires in COVID-19. Study in general: Samples came from the United States, Italy and Spain, spanning acute and convalescent COVID-19. PBMCs, B-cell-depleted T cells, or T cells were the source of the cDNA or gDNA that made up the material.

Generated by immunoSEQ multiplex PCR, the TCRdb table keeps only in-frame clones and is missing some. The table lists about 140,000 clones, 85% to 90% of them singletons. The genes are TRBV7-9 and TRBJ2-3; 11 bases are shared with TRBD2. This sequence originates from an older woman with acute or convalescent COVID-19. The sequencing sample was made of peripheral blood. The CDR3 bases are TGTGCCAGCAGCTTCGCCGGGACTAGCGGATCGCCAGATACGCAGTATTTT. Translating it yields CASSFAGTSGSPDTQYF.